Sequencing of this TCR beta chain was carried out in a study of blood T cells in healthy people across ages. This CDR3 is 13 amino acids long. The germline V and J ends were trimmed by 8 bases and 3 bases, with 13 bases remaining between them. Germline-derived CDR1 and CDR2 are MNHEY and SVGEGT. In its sample, this clonotype was seen a few times. Its antigen is not known. Study-level findings and limits: Observed TCR beta diversity per million T cells went down as age went up. This fall followed a roughly linear course with age.

Researchers collected approximately 9.5 milliliters of peripheral blood from every single donor. Per sample, at least 6 micrograms of total RNA were extracted. Together with a sample-barcoded 5' primer, a J-beta primer mix was included in a second PCR lasting roughly 6 to 12 cycles. TCRdb reanalysed the 5' RACE reads using MiXCR and keeps one entry per CDR3 protein. The sample records some 1,500,000 distinct CDR3 sequences, approximately 43% being singletons. The specimen was blood. The source of this sequence is a woman aged 18-30 years in good health. The rearrangement links TRBV6-2 or TRBV6-3 to TRBJ2-5; D unclear. The CDR3: CASCGPSKETQYF. In nucleotides, the CDR3 is TGTGCCAGCTGTGGGCCTTCTAAAGAGACCCAGTACTTC.